The 32 T cell receptor beta chains below come from one sample, sequenced in a study of metastatic and nonmetastatic thyroid tumors. All patients were treatment-naive before thyroid surgery. TCRdb re-analyzed the PCR reads through MiXCR. Found here are about 39,000 clones, approximately 19% of them singletons; the top ten hold roughly an eighth. The sequenced sample was tumor tissue. These receptor sequences come from a female donor with papillary thyroid cancer or a benign thyroid nodule (not recorded which). Some clones in this sample may be carry-over from other donors' samples.

This clone was detected ten times or more. This sequence joins TRBV9 and TRBJ2-1, with D uncertain. CDR1 and CDR2 (germline): SGDLS, YYNGEE. The CDR3 has 13 residues. The V and J ends lost 0 bases and 8 bases respectively, with 9 bases between them. The chain's CDR3 is CASSVAPLDEQFF. In nucleotides, the CDR3 is TGTGCCAGCAGCGTAGCTCCGTTAGATGAGCAGTTCTTC.

There are many counts of this clone. The rearrangement uses TRBV5-4 and TRBJ2-6, with 8 bases aligning to TRBD1. CDR3 length: 15 residues. V shed 10 bases and J 1 base; nucleotides not matched to a gene: 7. Germline CDR1 and CDR2: SGHNT and YYREEE (reference sequence). This chain's CDR3 is CAYSRGPSGANVLTF. CDR3 bases: TGTGCCTATTCCAGGGGGCCTTCTGGGGCCAACGTCCTGACTTTC.

This clone was seen ten or more times. The chain combines TRBV7-2 with TRBJ2-5; TRBD1 or TRBD2 may be the D gene (5 bases each). The V gene lost 2 bases and the J gene lost 2 bases, with 12 bases spanning the gap. This CDR3 is built from 15 residues. Germline-derived CDR1 and CDR2 are SGHTA and FQGNSA. The CDR3 DNA sequence: TGTGCCAGCAGCTTAAGAGGGGCTAGGCAAGAGACCCAGTACTTC. It translates to CASSLRGARQETQYF.

This clone showed up many times. J is TRBJ1-2 and V is TRBV20-1, with 10 bases aligning to TRBD1. The CDR3 consists of 16 residues. Germline assignment: CDR1 DFQATT and CDR2 SNEGSKA (reference sequence). V was pared by 2 bases and J by 3 bases, with 9 bases of the junction left unmatched. CDR3 coding DNA: TGCAGTGCTAGAAGCCATGGACAGGGGGATTACTATGGCTACACCTTC. Residues: CSARSHGQGDYYGYTF.

Notes on this clone: Mismatch with germline at one junction end may stem from a read error. V and J are TRBV7-9 and TRBJ1-2, with no clear D. The CDR3 spans 13 residues. The V gene's germline CDR1 is SEHNR and CDR2 FQNEAQ (reference sequence). The CDR3 sequence is CPSSLLGNYGYTF. As DNA, the CDR3 is TGCCCCAGCAGCTTATTAGGAAACTATGGCTACACCTTC.

Note on this clone: With a much larger clone just one base away, this may be a read error. The V call is TRBV4-2, the J call TRBJ1-1; TRBD1 is a possible D gene (6 bases). Trimming removed 8 bases at V and 0 bases at J, with 16 bases between. CDR1 is LGHNA, CDR2 YNFKEQ, per germline. The CDR3 length is 15 residues. CDR3: CASSTGCTMNTEAFF. DNA of the CDR3: TGTGCCAGCTCCACAGGGTGCACTATGAACACTGAAGCTTTCTTT.

This clone was observed at least ten times. The V gene is TRBV3-1, the J gene TRBJ2-3; the match to TRBD2 covers 9 bases. This CDR3 comprises 14 residues. Germline-derived CDR1 and CDR2 are LGHDT and YNNKEL (reference sequence). The J segment lost 6 bases and the V segment lost 6 bases, leaving 7 bases of the junction unmatched. CDR3 protein: CASSERGVGDTQYF. CDR3 DNA: TGTGCCAGCAGTGAGCGGGGGGTGGGCGATACGCAGTATTTT.

This clone is labeled as large. The rearrangement joins TRBV6-1 to TRBJ1-1, with D unresolved. CDR1 MNHNS and CDR2 SASEGT come from the germline V gene. The CDR3 has 13 residues. Trimming pared 4 bases from V and 2 bases from J, leaving 8 bases between. The CDR3 DNA reads TGTGCCAGCAGTGTCTCAAGCAACACTGAAGCTTTCTTT. Translating gives CASSVSSNTEAFF.

This clone was recorded many times. The rearrangement links TRBV28 to TRBJ2-3, with D hard to call. V lost 1 base and J 1 base, leaving 3 bases between the germline ends. The germline V gene has CDR1 MDHEN and CDR2 SYDVKM. There are 13 residues in the CDR3. CDR3 loop: CASSLLGTDTQYF. For the CDR3, the DNA is TGTGCCAGCAGTTTATTAGGCACAGATACGCAGTATTTT.

The table lists this clone with many counts. The chain has TRBV2 and TRBJ2-3, with D possibly matching TRBD2 (6 bases). The CDR3 is 14 amino acids. Looked up from germline, CDR1 is SNHLY and CDR2 is FYNNEI. Trimming cost V 8 bases and J 6 bases, with 18 bases left between them. This CDR3 reads CASGGKLQGDTQYF. The CDR3 coding sequence is TGTGCCAGCGGGGGGAAGCTCCAAGGGGATACGCAGTATTTT.

Sample share makes this clone medium-sized (0.01 to 0.1%). The chain is built from TRBV20-1 and TRBJ2-7; no clear D. V was pared by 2 bases and J by 3 bases, with 17 bases between. CDR1 DFQATT and CDR2 SNEGSKA come from the germline V gene (reference sequence). The CDR3 is 15 amino acids. The CDR3 DNA reads as TGCAGTGCTAGAAATTTGATTGGGCAGGACTACGAGCAGTACTTC. Its protein is CSARNLIGQDYEQYF.

This clone was seen at least ten times. The V call is TRBV12-3 or TRBV12-4, the J call TRBJ2-1, with TRBD2 identical over 13 bases. The CDR3 totals 15 residues. V shed 5 bases, J shed 13 bases, and the junction held 11 bases outside the gene matches. This CDR3 reads CASSPTGLAGAPQFF. The CDR3 region has the DNA TGTGCCAGCAGTCCCACAGGACTAGCGGGAGCCCCACAGTTCTTC.

Note on this clone: At one of its ends the junction is not consistent with the germline gene, which may arise from a read error. This chain uses TRBV6-1 with TRBJ1-6; no firm D call. The CDR3 loop spans 15 amino acids. Germline V lookup: CDR1 MNHNS, CDR2 SASEGT. The CDR3 protein is CASSAGEGGNSPLYF. For the CDR3, the DNA is TGTGCCAGCAGTGCCGGCGAAGGTGGGAATTCACCCCTCTACTTT.

This clone was picked up many times. The rearrangement uses TRBV6-5 and TRBJ2-1; possibly TRBD1 for D (6 bases). The germline V gene has CDR1 MNHEY and CDR2 SVGAGI. Trimming removed 0 bases at V and 4 bases at J, with 13 bases between. The CDR3 contains 16 residues. The CDR3 DNA sequence: TGTGCCAGCAGTTACTCCGGTTGGGGGCCGTACAATGAGCAGTTCTTC. It translates to CASSYSGWGPYNEQFF.

The rearrangement joins TRBV27 to TRBJ2-7; 9 bases are a match to TRBD1. V trimming: 2 bases; J trimming: 6 bases; junction bases outside the gene matches: 5. The CDR3 is 14 amino acids. Germline V gene data show CDR1 as MNHEY and CDR2 as SMNVEV (reference sequence). The CDR3 DNA follows: TGTGCCAGCAGTTTAACGGGACAGGGCTCCGAGCAGTACTTC. This codes for CASSLTGQGSEQYF.

A note on this clone: A junction end diverges from the germline sequence, so it may reflect a read error. The chain joins TRBV11-1 to TRBJ2-3; D is undetermined. The CDR3 has 16 amino acids. The germline gives CDR1 SGHAT, CDR2 FQDESV (reference sequence). The CDR3: CASSLGCVFNTDTQYF. CDR3 DNA sequence: TGTGCCAGCAGCTTAGGGTGTGTATTTAACACAGATACTCAGTATTTT.

This clone was recorded many times. V gene TRBV12-3 or TRBV12-4 combines with J gene TRBJ2-7, with a tentative D call TRBD1 (6 bases). The germline V and J ends were trimmed by 0 bases and 3 bases, with 12 bases remaining between them. The CDR3 spans 15 residues. The CDR3 is CASSLAPHRDYEQYF. In DNA form, the CDR3 reads TGTGCCAGCAGTTTAGCGCCACACAGGGACTACGAGCAGTACTTC.

This clone was recorded at least ten times. The V call is TRBV5-1, the J call TRBJ1-1, with D perhaps TRBD1 (5 bases). V dropped 1 base and J dropped 2 bases, with 21 bases sitting between them. Germline V gene lookup returns CDR1 SGHRS and CDR2 YFSETQ. The CDR3 covers 18 residues. The CDR3 DNA follows: TGCGCCAGCAGCTTGTTGGGCCAGGGAGGATCCTATAACACTGAAGCTTTCTTT. It encodes CASSLLGQGGSYNTEAFF.

The chain employs TRBV5-1 and TRBJ1-4, with D tentatively TRBD1 (6 bases). The CDR3 consists of 15 residues. CDR1 and CDR2 (germline): SGHRS, YFSETQ. The V end was cut by 0 bases, the J end by 7 bases, with 13 bases between. The CDR3 nucleotides read TGCGCCAGCAGCTTGGCAGGGGAGGGGATTGAAAAACTGTTTTTT. Protein product: CASSLAGEGIEKLFF.

In its sample, this clone was seen many times. V usage is TRBV13 and J usage is TRBJ2-7; no firm D call. V was pared by 0 bases and J by 0 bases, with 3 bases between. Germline V CDR1 and CDR2: PRHDT, FYEKMQ (reference sequence). The CDR3 totals 13 residues. The CDR3 is CASSLGISYEQYF. In DNA form, the CDR3 reads TGTGCCAGCAGCTTAGGGATCTCCTACGAGCAGTACTTC.

This clone was recorded many times. This sequence joins TRBV10-1 and TRBJ1-1; D is uncertain. The germline V gene has CDR1 WNHNN and CDR2 SYGVQD (reference sequence). Trimming shortened V by 0 bases and J by 0 bases, and 8 bases separated the two germline ends. This CDR3 spans 15 amino acids. DNA for the CDR3: TGCGCCAGCAGTGAGTCAGCAGGTTTGAACACTGAAGCTTTCTTT. Translated, it gives CASSESAGLNTEAFF.

This clone was counted between two and nine times. The J gene is TRBJ2-7, the V gene TRBV27, with TRBD1 matching 7 bases. The CDR3 runs 15 residues. V was pared by 6 bases and J by 4 bases, with 12 bases of the junction left unmatched. In germline, CDR1 is MNHEY, CDR2 SMNVEV (reference sequence). The CDR3 is CASSPDGQVLYEQYF. The CDR3 region has the DNA TGTGCCAGCAGCCCGGACGGACAGGTACTTTACGAGCAGTACTTC.

This clone was observed many times. The gene calls are TRBV3-1 and TRBJ2-1, with TRBD2 matching over 9 bases. V shed 3 bases and J 6 bases; nucleotides not matched to a gene: 6. Germline V gene lookup returns CDR1 LGHDT and CDR2 YNNKEL (reference sequence). This CDR3 has 15 residues. DNA of the CDR3: TGTGCCAGCAGCCATGTAGCGGGAGCAGTCAATGAGCAGTTCTTC. As protein: CASSHVAGAVNEQFF.

This clone was picked up many times. A much larger clone differs from this one at a single base, so this may be a read error. V usage is TRBV25-1 and J usage is TRBJ1-1, with 9 bases aligning to TRBD1. The CDR3 has 12 residues. Germline loops: CDR1 MGHDK, CDR2 SYGVNS. V gave up 8 bases and J gave up 10 bases; unmatched junction bases: 8. The CDR3 loop reads CASGAHRGRAFF. In DNA form, the CDR3 reads TGTGCCAGCGGTGCCCACAGGGGGCGAGCTTTCTTT.

The sample holds many counts of this clone. One junction end disagrees with the germline gene, perhaps due to a read error. Other DNA sequences in this sample translate to the same CDR3. This chain links TRBV6-2 or TRBV6-3 with TRBJ2-6; D unclear. Germline values: CDR1 MNHEY, CDR2 SVGEGT. The CDR3 has 15 residues. DNA for the CDR3: TGCGCCAGCAGCCGGTTCTTCTCTGGGGCCAACGTCCTGACTTTC. This sequence encodes CASSRFFSGANVLTF.

This clone was observed at least ten times. A single base separates this from a much larger clone, so it may be a read error. The genes are TRBV27 and TRBJ2-2; either TRBD1 or TRBD2 may supply D (6 bases each). Germline V gene lookup returns CDR1 MNHEY and CDR2 SMNVEV (reference sequence). CDR3 size: 15 residues. V shed 1 base and J shed 6 bases, with 12 bases lying between them. In DNA, the CDR3 is TGTGCCAGCAGTTTATGGGGGGCCGGACCCGGGGAGCTGTTTTTT. Translating it yields CASSLWGAGPGELFF.

This clone was seen ten or more times. This rearrangement joins TRBV28 to TRBJ2-7, with TRBD2 as a possible D gene (6 bases). With 2 bases removed from V and 2 bases from J, the gap between germline ends came to 13 bases. CDR3 length: 15 amino acids. Germline assignment: CDR1 MDHEN and CDR2 SYDVKM. The CDR3 sequence is CASSLETAGTYEQYF. As DNA, the CDR3 is TGTGCCAGCAGTTTAGAGACAGCGGGTACCTACGAGCAGTACTTC.

The DNA for the CDR3 is TGCAGTGCTAGCTGTGCCAGAAATAATGAGCAGTTCTTC. This codes for CSASCARNNEQFF. This chain links TRBV20-1 with TRBJ2-1; D is ambiguous. Trimming shortened V by 3 bases and J by 7 bases, and 13 bases separated the two germline ends. This CDR3 is built from 13 residues. Looked up from germline, CDR1 is DFQATT and CDR2 is SNEGSKA (reference sequence).

Comments on this clone: A much larger clone lies one base from this, so it may be a read error. This chain uses TRBV20-1 with TRBJ2-2; D gene uncertain. The CDR3 is 12 residues long. Germline assignment: CDR1 DFQATT and CDR2 SNEGSKA (reference sequence). The germline V and J ends were trimmed by 4 bases and 1 base, with 4 bases remaining between them. DNA of the CDR3: TGCAGTGCTATCGGGAACACCGGGGAGCTGTTTTTT. Protein: CSAIGNTGELFF.

The chain joins TRBV19 to TRBJ1-2, with 9 bases that match TRBD1. Germline CDR1 and CDR2: LNHDA and SQIVND (reference sequence). The ends lost 4 bases at V and 4 bases at J; junction bases unmatched: 7. The CDR3 sequence is 15 residues long. The DNA of the CDR3 is TGTGCCAGTAGTACCTCGGGACAGGGTAGCTATGGCTACACCTTC. It specifies CASSTSGQGSYGYTF.

This clone was observed at least ten times. The rearrangement uses TRBV4-3 and TRBJ1-1; D remains unclear. The CDR3 covers 17 residues. Per germline, CDR1 LGHNA and CDR2 YSLEER. V was trimmed by 4 bases and J by 0 bases, leaving 18 bases between them. The DNA of the CDR3 is TGCGCCAGCAGCCTCGATAGGCAGGAGTCCATGAACACTGAAGCTTTCTTT. It encodes CASSLDRQESMNTEAFF.

This clone showed up just a few times. The junction and the germline gene differ at one end; a read error may be behind it. This chain uses TRBV6-1 with TRBJ2-1, with 9 positions matching TRBD2. This CDR3 is 15 amino acids long. CDR1 is MNHNS and CDR2 is SASEGT in the germline V gene. The CDR3 protein is CAGMVAGGPYNDQFF. CDR3 DNA sequence: TGTGCCGGCATGGTTGCGGGGGGGCCCTACAATGATCAGTTCTTC.